The rows below give T cell receptor beta chains drawn from one sample of a study of shared clonotypes between healthy human individuals. The protocol was immunoSEQ multiplex PCR, while the TCRdb copy is restricted to in-frame clones and leaves out a portion. The sample includes fewer than 400,000 clones, around 74% seen only once; the top ten take around 10%. The sequencing sample was made of memory CD4+ T cells sorted from blood. These receptors originate from a man aged 25-45 years in good health. CDR3s include the opening cysteine and the closing phenylalanine or tryptophan. The D gene is left open where the match is weak. A row's size may be missing; if present it is once, few, many or a size class.

D gene: TRBD1; J gene: TRBJ2-3; V gene: TRBV6-1; clone size: NA; CDR3 protein: CASSATGGGTDTQYF; CDR3 DNA: TGTGCCAGCAGTGCGACAGGGGGTGGAACAGATACGCAGTATTTT
D gene: TRBD2; J gene: TRBJ2-1; V gene: TRBV19; clone size: NA; CDR3 protein: CASSGGLAGIGYEQFF; CDR3 DNA: TGTGCCAGTAGTGGGGGACTAGCGGGAATAGGCTATGAGCAGTTCTTC
D gene: TRBD2; J gene: TRBJ2-1; V gene: TRBV7-6; clone size: NA; CDR3 protein: CASSLASGAYNEQFF; CDR3 DNA: TGTGCCAGCAGCTTAGCTAGCGGGGCCTACAATGAGCAGTTCTTC
D gene: TRBD2; J gene: TRBJ2-1; V gene: TRBV4-3; clone size: NA; CDR3 protein: CASSIGLAGVGEQFF; CDR3 DNA: TGCGCCAGCAGCATTGGACTAGCGGGAGTAGGTGAGCAGTTCTTC
D gene: NA; J gene: TRBJ2-3; V gene: TRBV5-1; clone size: NA; CDR3 protein: CASSLEYTQYF; CDR3 DNA: TGCGCCAGCAGCTTGGAATATACGCAGTATTTT
D gene: NA; J gene: TRBJ2-7; V gene: TRBV15; clone size: few; CDR3 protein: CATSSGRQALYEQYF; CDR3 DNA: TGTGCCACCAGCAGTGGGCGACAGGCGTTATACGAGCAGTACTTC
D gene: NA; J gene: TRBJ2-3; V gene: TRBV10-1; clone size: once; CDR3 protein: CASSGEQRTDTQYF; CDR3 DNA: TGCGCCAGCAGTGGAGAGCAGCGCACAGATACGCAGTATTTT
D gene: NA; J gene: TRBJ2-1; V gene: TRBV19; clone size: NA; CDR3 protein: CASSIGDLDEQFF; CDR3 DNA: TGTGCCAGTAGTATAGGGGATTTGGATGAGCAGTTCTTC
D gene: TRBD1; J gene: TRBJ2-3; V gene: TRBV5-1; clone size: NA; CDR3 protein: CASSLGQGLGGGDTQYF; CDR3 DNA: TGCGCCAGCAGCTTGGGACAGGGATTAGGGGGTGGAGATACGCAGTATTTT
D gene: NA; J gene: TRBJ2-7; V gene: TRBV5-6; clone size: NA; CDR3 protein: CASSFDIDEQYF; CDR3 DNA: TGTGCCAGCAGCTTTGATATCGACGAGCAGTACTTC
D gene: TRBD2; J gene: TRBJ2-7; V gene: TRBV13; clone size: few; CDR3 protein: CASSFSPGGEQYF; CDR3 DNA: TGTGCCAGCAGCTTTAGCCCGGGAGGAGAGCAGTACTTC
D gene: TRBD2; J gene: TRBJ2-2; V gene: TRBV18; clone size: once; CDR3 protein: CATQPLQGLAGERATGELFF; CDR3 DNA: TGTGCCACTCAACCACTCCAGGGACTAGCGGGAGAGCGGGCCACCGGGGAGCTGTTTTTT
D gene: NA; J gene: TRBJ2-6; V gene: TRBV5-1; clone size: NA; CDR3 protein: CASSSGREAGANVLTF; CDR3 DNA: TGCGCCAGCAGCTCGGGGCGTGAGGCTGGGGCCAACGTCCTGACTTTC
D gene: NA; J gene: TRBJ2-2; V gene: TRBV10-3; clone size: NA; CDR3 protein: CAIRTENTGELFF; CDR3 DNA: TGTGCCATCAGAACAGAGAACACCGGGGAGCTGTTTTTT
D gene: NA; J gene: TRBJ1-3; V gene: TRBV28; clone size: few; CDR3 protein: CASSHRVGSSGNTIYF; CDR3 DNA: TGTGCCAGCAGCCACCGGGTGGGGTCCTCTGGAAACACCATATATTTT
D gene: NA; J gene: TRBJ2-3; V gene: TRBV4-2; clone size: few; CDR3 protein: CASSQDYRGADTQYF; CDR3 DNA: TGTGCCAGCAGCCAAGATTATAGGGGAGCAGATACGCAGTATTTT
D gene: NA; J gene: TRBJ2-1; V gene: TRBV10-3; clone size: NA; CDR3 protein: CAISDGRGSNEQFF; CDR3 DNA: TGTGCCATCAGTGACGGGCGGGGATCCAATGAGCAGTTCTTC
D gene: NA; J gene: TRBJ1-5; V gene: TRBV5-1; clone size: NA; CDR3 protein: CASSPTGEPQHF; CDR3 DNA: TGCGCCAGCAGCCCTACGGGAGAGCCCCAGCATTTT
D gene: NA; J gene: TRBJ2-5; V gene: TRBV2; clone size: NA; CDR3 protein: CASSGQSREETQYF; CDR3 DNA: TGTGCCAGCAGTGGACAGTCTCGGGAAGAGACCCAGTACTTC
D gene: NA; J gene: TRBJ2-4; V gene: TRBV9; clone size: NA; CDR3 protein: CASSVDSGAGVKNIQYF; CDR3 DNA: TGTGCCAGCAGCGTAGACTCGGGGGCGGGAGTCAAAAACATTCAGTACTTC
D gene: NA; J gene: TRBJ2-1; V gene: TRBV5-1; clone size: NA; CDR3 protein: CASSPGTYGGEQFF; CDR3 DNA: TGCGCCAGCAGCCCCGGGACCTACGGGGGTGAGCAGTTCTTC
D gene: NA; J gene: TRBJ1-5; V gene: TRBV4-3; clone size: few; CDR3 protein: CASSQDFTGREPQHF; CDR3 DNA: TGCGCCAGCAGCCAAGATTTTACAGGGCGGGAGCCCCAGCATTTT
D gene: NA; J gene: TRBJ1-5; V gene: TRBV7-7; clone size: NA; CDR3 protein: CASSLGGVNQPQHF; CDR3 DNA: TGTGCCAGCAGCTTAGGAGGGGTCAATCAGCCCCAGCATTTT
D gene: NA; J gene: TRBJ2-5; V gene: TRBV7-2; clone size: NA; CDR3 protein: CASSLASRGETQYF; CDR3 DNA: TGTGCCAGCAGCTTAGCTTCCAGGGGAGAGACCCAGTACTTC
D gene: NA; J gene: TRBJ2-4; V gene: TRBV5-1; clone size: NA; CDR3 protein: CASPGRGRLAKNIQYF; CDR3 DNA: TGCGCCAGCCCGGGGAGGGGGAGACTAGCCAAAAACATTCAGTACTTC
D gene: NA; J gene: TRBJ2-2; V gene: TRBV9; clone size: NA; CDR3 protein: CASSLTPLALLGTGELFF; CDR3 DNA: TGTGCCAGCAGCCTAACCCCTCTAGCGCTATTAGGCACCGGGGAGCTGTTTTTT
D gene: NA; J gene: TRBJ2-3; V gene: TRBV29-1; clone size: NA; CDR3 protein: CSVRALTDTQYF; CDR3 DNA: TGCAGCGTGCGGGCCCTCACAGATACGCAGTATTTT
D gene: NA; J gene: TRBJ2-5; V gene: TRBV4-1; clone size: once; CDR3 protein: CASSPVGEPEATQYF; CDR3 DNA: TGCGCCAGCAGCCCAGTTGGGGAGCCCGAGGCGACCCAGTACTTC
D gene: TRBD1; J gene: TRBJ2-1; V gene: TRBV5-1; clone size: NA; CDR3 protein: CASSFPRDGTDNNEQFF; CDR3 DNA: TGCGCCAGCAGCTTTCCTCGAGACGGGACAGATAACAATGAGCAGTTCTTC
D gene: NA; J gene: TRBJ1-4; V gene: TRBV6-1; clone size: NA; CDR3 protein: CASSEARQHNEKLFF; CDR3 DNA: TGTGCCAGCAGTGAAGCTCGTCAACATAATGAAAAACTGTTTTTT
D gene: NA; J gene: TRBJ2-7; V gene: TRBV29-1; clone size: NA; CDR3 protein: CSVLQGNYEQYF; CDR3 DNA: TGCAGCGTCCTACAGGGAAACTACGAGCAGTACTTC
D gene: TRBD1; J gene: TRBJ1-5; V gene: TRBV18; clone size: NA; CDR3 protein: CASSPRQGSAQPQHF; CDR3 DNA: TGTGCCAGCTCACCGCGACAGGGGTCGGCTCAGCCCCAGCATTTT
D gene: TRBD2; J gene: TRBJ2-7; V gene: TRBV29-1; clone size: NA; CDR3 protein: CSVMLAVTYEQYF; CDR3 DNA: TGCAGCGTTATGCTAGCGGTAACCTACGAGCAGTACTTC
D gene: NA; J gene: TRBJ1-2; V gene: TRBV12-5; clone size: NA; CDR3 protein: CASGLGYEGYTF; CDR3 DNA: TGTGCTAGTGGTTTGGGGTACGAGGGCTACACCTTC
D gene: NA; J gene: TRBJ2-2; V gene: TRBV5-1; clone size: few; CDR3 protein: CASATVGANTGELFF; CDR3 DNA: TGCGCCAGCGCCACTGTCGGGGCGAACACCGGGGAGCTGTTTTTT
D gene: TRBD1; J gene: TRBJ2-1; V gene: TRBV5-1; clone size: once; CDR3 protein: CASSPQGNEQFF; CDR3 DNA: TGCGCCAGCAGCCCACAGGGGAATGAGCAGTTCTTC